This entry describes one TCR beta chain. The entry originates in a study of blood T cell repertoires in COVID-19. Study-level background: The origin of the acute and convalescent COVID-19 samples was the United States, Italy and Spain.

In the original analysis: Quantification of nucleated cells was approximated via reference gene primer amplification. Sequenced by immunoSEQ multiplex PCR; TCRdb stores in-frame clones only, minus some. V, J and clone size derive from that table, while D and trimming were established from the DNA sequence. The sample includes 250,000 to 300,000 clones, approximately 86% of them seen just once. The CDR3 runs 13 residues. Trimming took off 7 bases at V and 10 bases at J, with 17 bases between the two ends. In germline, CDR1 is ENHRY, CDR2 SYGVKD. Sequencing used peripheral blood. The V and J genes are TRBV10-3 and TRBJ2-1, with a possible D match to TRBD1 (6 bases). The receptor was isolated from a woman aged 45-65 years who had recovered from COVID-19. The CDR3 here is CAIKGALTGEQFF. CDR3 DNA sequence: TGTGCCATCAAGGGAGCCCTTACAGGGGAGCAGTTCTTC.